This entry describes one T cell receptor beta chain. Its antigen is unknown. The data stem from a study of identical twins. General observations from the study: Beta out-of-frame sequences showed weaker excess twin sharing. Without tracking the same donors, conclusions rested on cross-sectional statistical analysis. Insertions were fewer in abundant cord blood beta clonotypes, whereas memory repertoires showed none of this pattern.

TCRdb passed the 5' RACE reads through MiXCR, listing each CDR3 protein once. The profile shows fewer than 900,000 distinct CDR3 sequences, around a sixth of them singletons. The sample also formed part of further work on T cells expressing NK-cell markers. That study reports: In several experiments, an anti-gamma-delta TCR antibody restricted sorting to alpha-beta TCR T cells.

The origin of this receptor is a woman aged 18-29 years in good health. Sequences were obtained from PBMCs.

CDR3 DNA sequence: TGCAGCGTCGGTAGACAGGGAGTAAATAATGAGCAGTTCTTC. This translates into CSVGRQGVNNEQFF. The chain joins TRBV29-1 to TRBJ2-1, with 7 bases identical to TRBD1. The CDR3 is made up of 14 amino acids. With 6 bases clipped from V and 7 bases from J, the junction kept 12 bases outside the gene matches. Germline CDR1 SQVTM, CDR2 ANQGSEA.